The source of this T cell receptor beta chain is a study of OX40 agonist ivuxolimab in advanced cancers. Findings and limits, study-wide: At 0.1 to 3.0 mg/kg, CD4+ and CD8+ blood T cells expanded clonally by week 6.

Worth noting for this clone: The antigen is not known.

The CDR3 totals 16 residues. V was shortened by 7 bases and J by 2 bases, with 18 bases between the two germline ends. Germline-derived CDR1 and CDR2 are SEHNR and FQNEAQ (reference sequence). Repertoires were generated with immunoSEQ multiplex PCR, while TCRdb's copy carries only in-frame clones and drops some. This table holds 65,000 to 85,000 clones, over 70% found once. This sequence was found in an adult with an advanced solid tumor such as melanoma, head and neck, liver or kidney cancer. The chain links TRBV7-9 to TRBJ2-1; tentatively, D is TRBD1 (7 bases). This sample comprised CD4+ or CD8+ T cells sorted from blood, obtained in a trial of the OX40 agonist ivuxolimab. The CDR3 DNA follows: TGTGCCAGCAACCCAGGGGGGTACGAGGCCTACAATGAGCAGTTCTTC. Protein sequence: CASNPGGYEAYNEQFF.